Listed below are T cell receptor beta chains from one sample, sequenced in a study of molecular identifiers for immune sequencing clone quantification. TCRdb passed the PCR reads through MiXCR, listing each CDR3 protein once. The sample includes approximately 630,000 distinct CDR3 sequences, around 25% of them seen just once. The sequenced sample was naive CD8+ T cells from blood, with Jurkat cell RNA spiked in. The receptors originated from a human donor in good health. Some libraries in this study had Jurkat cell RNA spiked in. CDR3s include the opening cysteine and the closing phenylalanine or tryptophan. A D gene is named only where the DNA matches it firmly. Clone size appears in some rows only: once, few, many, or a class for an expanded clone.

.	few	TRBV6-6	TRBJ2-7	CASIYRDFDEQYF	TGTGCCAGCATATACCGGGACTTCGACGAGCAGTACTTC
TRBD2	many	TRBV5-4	TRBJ2-3	CASSLVSGRARSGTDTQYF	TGTGCCAGCAGCTTGGTTAGCGGGAGGGCCCGATCGGGCACAGATACGCAGTATTTT
.	.	TRBV14	TRBJ1-2	CASSQDVLGGMEGYTF	TGTGCCAGCAGCCAAGACGTCTTGGGGGGAATGGAAGGCTACACCTTC
TRBD2	few	TRBV4-2	TRBJ2-5	CASSRILAGQETQYF	TGTGCCAGCAGCCGAATCCTAGCGGGCCAAGAGACCCAGTACTTC
.	many	TRBV7-9	TRBJ2-4	CASSLDPGAKNKNIQYF	TGTGCCAGCAGCCTAGACCCGGGGGCGAAGAACAAAAACATTCAGTACTTC
TRBD1	few	TRBV29-1	TRBJ2-2	CSVGQPNTGELFF	TGCAGCGTGGGACAGCCTAACACCGGGGAGCTGTTTTTT
.	once	TRBV4-2	TRBJ2-7	CASSQDPRGPYEQYF	TGTGCCAGCAGCCAAGACCCCAGGGGCCCCTACGAGCAGTACTTC
.	.	TRBV7-8	TRBJ1-1	CASSLPPWVNGQLLNTEAFF	TGTGCCAGCAGCTTACCCCCCTGGGTGAACGGACAGCTCCTGAACACTGAAGCTTTCTTT
.	.	TRBV15	TRBJ1-5	CATSTYREGNQPQHF	TGTGCCACCAGCACCTACAGGGAGGGAAATCAGCCCCAGCATTTT
.	many	TRBV4-1	TRBJ2-6	CASSQVSSGANVLTF	TGCGCCAGCAGCCAAGTAAGCTCTGGGGCCAACGTCCTGACTTTC
.	many	TRBV5-6	TRBJ1-1	CASSFSGEAFF	TGTGCCAGCAGCTTTTCAGGTGAAGCTTTCTTT
.	many	TRBV7-8	TRBJ1-1	CASSQLTFGGVTEAFF	TGTGCCAGCAGCCAACTTACGTTCGGAGGGGTCACTGAAGCTTTCTTT
TRBD1	.	TRBV27	TRBJ1-1	CASSPGTPSGGGEAFF	TGTGCCAGCAGTCCGGGGACACCCTCAGGGGGAGGTGAAGCTTTCTTT
.	many	TRBV6-5	TRBJ2-5	CASSKGGFRQETQYF	TGTGCCAGCAGTAAGGGGGGTTTTCGGCAAGAGACCCAGTACTTC
.	.	TRBV5-6	TRBJ2-3	CASSFWTIAPGGGTDTQYF	TGTGCCAGCAGCTTTTGGACTATCGCCCCGGGTGGAGGCACAGATACGCAGTATTTT
.	.	TRBV20-1	TRBJ2-7	CSIKGLAPYEQYF	TGCAGCATCAAGGGGCTAGCACCCTACGAGCAGTACTTC
TRBD1	many	TRBV9	TRBJ1-4	CASSVGSAGGGEKLFF	TGTGCCAGCAGCGTAGGTTCCGCAGGGGGAGGTGAAAAACTGTTTTTT
.	.	TRBV7-9	TRBJ2-7	CASSQSPGVYEQYF	TGTGCCAGCAGCCAGTCTCCAGGGGTGTACGAGCAGTACTTC
.	.	TRBV5-4	TRBJ2-1	CASSQGWEQFF	TGTGCCAGCAGCCAAGGGTGGGAGCAGTTCTTC
.	many	TRBV6-5	TRBJ2-2	CASSYGKNTGELFF	TGTGCCAGCAGTTACGGGAAGAACACCGGGGAGCTGTTTTTT
.	few	TRBV19	TRBJ2-7	CASSIGSSSYEQYF	TGTGCCAGTAGTATTGGTAGCAGCTCCTACGAGCAGTACTTC
TRBD1	.	TRBV19	TRBJ1-6	CASSQGEYNSPLHF	TGTGCCAGTAGTCAGGGGGAGTATAATTCACCCCTCCACTTT
.	many	TRBV4-3	TRBJ1-2	CASSQDFRPGHYGYTF	TGCGCCAGCAGCCAAGATTTCAGGCCGGGTCACTATGGCTACACCTTC
.	few	TRBV7-2	TRBJ1-1	CASSPSPGGGWTEAFF	TGTGCCAGCAGCCCCTCCCCCGGCGGAGGTTGGACTGAAGCTTTCTTT
.	.	TRBV29-1	TRBJ2-7	CSIAADGNGQYF	TGCAGCATTGCGGCAGACGGAAACGGGCAGTACTTC
.	few	TRBV7-9	TRBJ2-1	CASSFLGFSDEQFF	TGTGCCAGCAGCTTCCTGGGGTTTAGCGATGAGCAGTTCTTC
.	many	TRBV4-3	TRBJ1-5	CASSQDFYGFGGSNQPQHF	TGCGCCAGCAGCCAAGATTTTTATGGGTTTGGGGGAAGCAATCAGCCCCAGCATTTT
TRBD1	.	TRBV4-3	TRBJ2-1	CASSQGTGGDEQFF	TGCGCCAGCAGCCAAGGGACAGGGGGCGATGAGCAGTTCTTC
TRBD2	many	TRBV5-1	TRBJ2-1	CASSLGPSGIFNEQFF	TGCGCCAGCAGCTTGGGCCCTAGCGGGATTTTCAATGAGCAGTTCTTC
TRBD2	few	TRBV20-1	TRBJ2-7	CSALSGLAGGPLRYEQYF	TGCAGTGCTCTATCCGGACTAGCGGGAGGGCCCCTTAGATACGAGCAGTACTTC
TRBD1	once	TRBV27	TRBJ1-5	CASRPGQGVQPQHF	TGTGCCAGCAGACCCGGACAGGGAGTTCAGCCCCAGCATTTT
.	.	TRBV7-2	TRBJ2-6	CASSVLPSGANVLTF	TGTGCCAGCAGCGTCCTCCCCTCTGGGGCCAACGTCCTGACTTTC
TRBD1	few	TRBV28	TRBJ2-2	CASSPRTGAGELFF	TGTGCCAGCAGTCCCCGGACAGGGGCCGGGGAGCTGTTTTTT
.	many	TRBV7-2	TRBJ2-4	CASSPRTTVKNIQYF	TGTGCCAGCAGCCCCAGAACTACAGTTAAAAACATTCAGTACTTC
TRBD2	few	TRBV20-1	TRBJ2-5	CSATPGTSGQETQYF	TGCAGTGCTACCCCCGGGACTAGCGGTCAAGAGACCCAGTACTTC
TRBD2	.	TRBV19	TRBJ2-2	CASTPGTRGTGELFF	TGTGCCAGTACCCCTGGGACTAGAGGAACCGGGGAGCTGTTTTTT
.	few	TRBV5-4	TRBJ2-2	CASSLDLQANTGELFF	TGTGCCAGCAGCTTGGATCTACAAGCGAACACCGGGGAGCTGTTTTTT
.	many	TRBV20-1	TRBJ1-5	CSARAKTGLGFWGNQPQHF	TGCAGTGCTAGAGCGAAGACAGGTTTGGGTTTTTGGGGCAATCAGCCCCAGCATTTT
.	many	TRBV4-1	TRBJ2-3	CASSPGNTQYF	TGCGCCAGCAGCCCAGGCAATACGCAGTATTTT
.	.	TRBV18	TRBJ2-3	CASSPGSLRVEDTQYF	TGTGCCAGCTCACCAGGCAGTCTTAGGGTTGAAGATACGCAGTATTTT
.	.	TRBV30	TRBJ2-3	CAGNVGDTQYF	TGTGCCGGGAATGTAGGGGATACGCAGTATTTT
TRBD1	once	TRBV5-3	TRBJ1-1	CACSLAGGYSEAFF	TGTGCCTGCAGCTTGGCAGGGGGATACTCTGAAGCTTTCTTT
.	.	TRBV7-9	TRBJ2-3	CASSLALGQGLLDTQYF	TGTGCCAGCAGCTTAGCTCTTGGGCAGGGATTGTTAGATACGCAGTATTTT
TRBD1	few	TRBV28	TRBJ1-2	CASFPQGPTGYGYTF	TGTGCCAGCTTCCCACAGGGGCCGACTGGCTATGGCTACACCTTC
.	.	TRBV7-2	TRBJ2-5	CASSPGPAQETQYF	TGTGCCAGCAGCCCGGGACCAGCGCAAGAGACCCAGTACTTC
.	many	TRBV12-3/TRBV12-4	TRBJ1-5	CASRKGGLNQPQHF	TGTGCCAGCAGGAAGGGGGGCCTAAATCAGCCCCAGCATTTT
.	few	TRBV19	TRBJ2-1	CASSMDIGSNEQFF	TGTGCCAGTAGTATGGATATTGGGTCCAATGAGCAGTTCTTC
TRBD2	once	TRBV19	TRBJ2-7	CASSIGTSGNDEQYF	TGTGCCAGTAGTATAGGGACTAGCGGGAACGACGAGCAGTACTTC
TRBD2	.	TRBV11-3	TRBJ2-3	CASSLAASGVSTDTQYF	TGTGCCAGCAGCTTAGCCGCTAGCGGGGTTAGCACAGATACGCAGTATTTT
.	many	TRBV24-1	TRBJ2-2	CATSEDTTNTGELFF	TGTGCCACCAGTGAGGACACAACGAACACCGGGGAGCTGTTTTTT
.	many	TRBV14	TRBJ2-7	CASSPQGVGEQYF	TGTGCCAGCAGCCCCCAAGGGGTCGGCGAGCAGTACTTC
.	many	TRBV4-1	TRBJ1-5	CASSQEGAQSQPQHF	TGCGCCAGCAGCCAAGAGGGGGCGCAGAGTCAGCCCCAGCATTTT
TRBD2	few	TRBV20-1	TRBJ2-7	CSAREPGLAGLSAHEQYF	TGCAGTGCTAGAGAACCGGGACTAGCGGGATTAAGTGCCCACGAGCAGTACTTC